Shown below are 27 T cell receptor beta chains from a single sample sequenced in a study of graft-versus-host responses after intestinal transplantation. This table comes from immunoSEQ multiplex PCR, and its TCRdb copy is limited to in-frame clones, with some not included. The sample gives about 69,000 clones, roughly 90% of which show up once; 6.5% to 8% is in the top ten. Here the sequenced sample was bone marrow, taken nearly 750 days after intestinal transplantation. All receptors derive from a human patient who received an intestinal transplant, so some T cells may come from the graft donor.

This chain uses TRBV5-6 with TRBJ2-1, with 9 bases matching TRBD1. Trimming took 4 bases from V and 0 from J; bases not matched to a gene: 5. Germline values: CDR1 SGHDT, CDR2 YYEEEE. The CDR3 consists of 16 residues. CDR3: CASSPTTGGSYNEQFF. For the CDR3, the DNA is TGTGCCAGCAGCCCCACGACAGGGGGCTCCTACAATGAGCAGTTCTTC.

The V call is TRBV9, the J call TRBJ1-4; TRBD1 matches 8 bases. After removal of 3 bases from V and 6 bases from J, the junction contained 4 bases not matched to a gene. Germline assignment: CDR1 SGDLS and CDR2 YYNGEE. The CDR3 totals 14 residues. The CDR3 DNA sequence: TGTGCCAGCAGCGAAACAGGGGGGGATGAAAAACTGTTTTTT. Its translation: CASSETGGDEKLFF.

This clone came up once. V and J are TRBV19 and TRBJ2-1; unclear D gene. CDR3 length equals 14 residues. V shed 3 bases and J shed 7 bases, with 13 bases lying between them. Germline CDR1 and CDR2: LNHDA and SQIVND (reference sequence). Written as DNA, the CDR3 is TGTGCCAGTAGTATTTTCCGGACGAATAATGAGCAGTTCTTC. Protein sequence: CASSIFRTNNEQFF.

This rearrangement joins TRBV11-2 to TRBJ2-7; TRBD1 agrees at 11 bases. The germline gives CDR1 SGHAT, CDR2 FQNNGV. The CDR3 consists of 16 residues. Trimming cost V 5 bases and J 6 bases; bases outside gene matches: 12. The CDR3 sequence: CASSLWTGTGGTEQYF. For the CDR3, the DNA is TGTGCCAGCAGCCTGTGGACCGGGACAGGGGGGACCGAGCAGTACTTC.

V and J are TRBV11-2 and TRBJ1-2; D remains unclear. The V and J ends lost 3 bases and 2 bases respectively, with 10 bases between them. There are 14 residues in the CDR3. Germline V CDR1 and CDR2: SGHAT, FQNNGV. This CDR3 is CASSLKGENYGYTF. The CDR3 nucleotides read TGTGCCAGCAGCTTGAAGGGAGAGAACTATGGCTACACCTTC.

The V and J genes are TRBV7-2 and TRBJ2-2; D might be TRBD1 or TRBD2, each matching 6 bases. The V gene's germline CDR1 is SGHTA and CDR2 FQGNSA. The CDR3 extends over 15 amino acids. V lost 1 base, J lost 7 bases, and 13 bases lay in between. CDR3 nucleotides: TGTGCCAGCAGCTTAGGGTGGGGGGCTGGCGGGGAGCTGTTTTTT. Its translation: CASSLGWGAGGELFF.

The J gene is TRBJ2-1, the V gene TRBV27, with unresolved D. Germline-derived CDR1 and CDR2 are MNHEY and SMNVEV (reference sequence). This CDR3 spans 14 amino acids. The V end was cut by 9 bases, the J end by 0 bases, with 12 bases between. The CDR3, as DNA: TGTGCCAGTAGTAAAGGCTCCTCCTACAATGAGCAGTTCTTC. Protein sequence: CASSKGSSYNEQFF.

The chain uses TRBV5-1 and TRBJ2-2; weak D call: TRBD2 (5 bases). Trimming took off 0 bases at V and 4 bases at J, with 13 bases between the two ends. Germline V gives CDR1 SGHRS, CDR2 YFSETQ. The CDR3 has 16 residues. CDR3 sequence reads: CASSLAIPGGTGELFF. The DNA of the CDR3 is TGCGCCAGCAGCTTGGCGATCCCTGGAGGCACCGGGGAGCTGTTTTTT.

The chain recombines TRBV4-1 with TRBJ2-4; D ambiguous. V gave up 3 bases and J gave up 2 bases, with 11 bases separating them. The CDR3 length is 15 residues. CDR1 is MGHRA, CDR2 YSYEKL, per germline. The CDR3 region is CASSHDQVSKNIQYF. The CDR3 nucleotides are TGCGCCAGCAGCCACGATCAGGTTTCCAAAAACATTCAGTACTTC.

The chain links TRBV7-9 to TRBJ2-7; TRBD2 might be the D (5 bases). V was shortened by 5 bases and J by 6 bases, with 20 bases between the two germline ends. The germline V gene encodes CDR1 SEHNR and CDR2 FQNEAQ (reference sequence). CDR3 length: 15 amino acids. In DNA, the CDR3 is TGTGCCAGCAGCCCACCGGGAAGATCAGATGCCGAGCAGTACTTC. It specifies CASSPPGRSDAEQYF.

The V gene is TRBV10-2, the J gene TRBJ2-5, with TRBD2 identical over 8 bases. Germline-derived CDR1 and CDR2 are WSHSY and SAAADI. The junction had 3 bases not matched to a gene; V was cut back by 2 bases and J by 7 bases. There are 13 residues in the CDR3. The CDR3 DNA follows: TGCGCCAGCAGTGAGAATAGCGGGGCGACCCAGTACTTC. It is translated as CASSENSGATQYF.

The chain carries TRBV5-1 and TRBJ2-3; D not certain. There are 16 residues in the CDR3. Germline V lookup: CDR1 SGHRS, CDR2 YFSETQ. The V end lost 0 bases, the J end lost 0 bases, and 11 bases lay between the germline ends. CDR3 coding DNA: TGCGCCAGCAGCTTGGTCAGGCTGGCGAGCACAGATACGCAGTATTTT. Encoded protein: CASSLVRLASTDTQYF.

This clone came up once. The chain is built from TRBV10-1 and TRBJ2-7; the D gene is possibly TRBD2 (6 bases). CDR3 length: 14 residues. V lost 6 bases to trimming and J lost 2 bases, with 14 bases between them. Per the germline V gene, CDR1 is WNHNN and CDR2 is SYGVQD (reference sequence). CDR3 residues: CASSDVADTYEQYF. CDR3 DNA sequence: TGCGCCAGCAGCGATGTAGCGGATACCTACGAGCAGTACTTC.

The V and J genes are TRBV29-1 and TRBJ2-5; TRBD1 matches at 7 bases. Germline CDR1 SQVTM, CDR2 ANQGSEA. CDR3 size: 13 residues. J lost 5 bases, V lost 5 bases, and 8 bases had no gene match. The CDR3 sequence is CSVRGQRGETQYF. The CDR3 region has the DNA TGCAGCGTTCGGGGACAGCGTGGGGAGACCCAGTACTTC.

The chain combines TRBV6-5 with TRBJ1-2, with a weak D call TRBD1 (5 bases). There are 14 residues in the CDR3. Germline CDR1 reads MNHEY; CDR2 reads SVGAGI. V was pared by 0 bases and J by 7 bases, with 12 bases between. Written as DNA, the CDR3 is TGTGCCAGCAGTTACTCGAGAGGGAGGGGTGGCTACACCTTC. This codes for CASSYSRGRGGYTF.

This clone is a singleton in its sample. The chain carries TRBV10-1 and TRBJ2-7; TRBD1 matches 7 bases. The CDR3 is made up of 16 amino acids. V lost 6 bases to trimming and J lost 1 base; unmatched junction nucleotides: 12. CDR1 is WNHNN, CDR2 SYGVQD, per germline (reference sequence). The CDR3 loop is CASRDPNSTGSYEQYF. CDR3 DNA: TGCGCCAGCAGGGACCCCAACTCGACAGGGTCCTACGAGCAGTACTTC.

The chain couples TRBV6-1 to TRBJ1-1; 7 bases fit TRBD1. The CDR3 consists of 13 residues. Germline V gene data show CDR1 as MNHNS and CDR2 as SASEGT. V shed 6 bases and J 4 bases; nucleotides not matched to a gene: 5. Written as DNA, the CDR3 is TGTGCCAGCAGAACCGACAGGGTCACTGAAGCTTTCTTT. It is translated as CASRTDRVTEAFF.

This clone was seen a single time. The rearrangement joins TRBV7-9 to TRBJ1-2, with 9 nucleotides matching TRBD1. Germline V gene sequence: CDR1 SEHNR, CDR2 FQNEAQ (reference sequence). The CDR3 runs 15 residues. Losses at the gene ends were 5 bases for V and 2 bases for J; bases not matched to a gene: 6. This CDR3 reads CASSPYRGRNYGYTF. The CDR3 DNA reads as TGTGCCAGCAGCCCATACAGGGGGCGCAACTATGGCTACACCTTC. The full variable domain, rest sourced from reference TRBV7-9 and TRBJ1-2, is DTGVSQNPRHKITKRGQNVTFRCDPISEHNRLYWYRQTLGQGPEFLTYFQNEAQLEKSRLLSDRFSAERPKGSFSTLEIQRTEQGDSAMYLCASSPYRGRNYGYTFGSGTRLTVV.

This rearrangement joins TRBV9 to TRBJ2-3; D call uncertain. The CDR3 loop spans 15 amino acids. Germline assignment: CDR1 SGDLS and CDR2 YYNGEE. Deletions cut 2 bases from V and 0 bases from J, with 10 bases between. For the CDR3, the DNA is TGTGCCAGCAGCGTGGGTAAATCTAGCACAGATACGCAGTATTTT. It specifies CASSVGKSSTDTQYF.

The count of this clone is one. The V and J genes are TRBV7-6 and TRBJ2-5; TRBD2 matches at 13 bases. After removal of 5 bases from V and 5 bases from J, the junction contained 17 bases not matched to a gene. This CDR3 region has 19 residues. From germline, CDR1 is SGHVS and CDR2 FNYEAQ. The CDR3 DNA follows: TGTGCCAGCAGCGGTCGGACTAGCGGGAGTAATTTCGGCTGGGAGACCCAGTACTTC. Translating it yields CASSGRTSGSNFGWETQYF.

This chain connects TRBV18 to TRBJ1-5, with 7 bases aligning to TRBD1. This CDR3 is 15 amino acids long. Germline CDR1 is KGHSH and CDR2 is LQKENI. Trimming took 4 bases from V and 9 from J; bases not matched to a gene: 12. The CDR3 reads CASSLTGQTPSPQHF. Here the CDR3 DNA reads TGTGCCAGCTCACTTACGGGACAGACCCCATCGCCCCAGCATTTT.

CDR3 nucleotides: TGTGCCAGCCGCTCAAGCGGGAGCGGTGGGACCCAGTACTTC. Translating it yields CASRSSGSGGTQYF. This chain joins TRBV27 and TRBJ2-5; 8 positions match TRBD2. The CDR3 runs 14 residues. The V segment lost 8 bases and the J segment 7 bases; nucleotides outside the gene matches: 12. The germline CDR1 and CDR2 sequences are MNHEY and SMNVEV (reference sequence).

The J gene is TRBJ2-1, the V gene TRBV11-2, with unresolved D. The V gene lost 1 base and the J gene lost 0 bases, with 4 bases spanning the gap. The CDR3 extends over 14 amino acids. Germline assignment: CDR1 SGHAT and CDR2 FQNNGV. The CDR3 loop is CASSLASSYNEQFF. The CDR3 nucleotides are TGTGCCAGCAGCTTAGCTAGCTCCTACAATGAGCAGTTCTTC.

The chain couples TRBV11-3 to TRBJ2-2, with D uncertain. V was clipped by 5 bases and J by 2 bases, with 9 bases between them. The germline CDR1 and CDR2 sequences are SGHNT and YENEEA. CDR3 size: 14 residues. The CDR3 is CASSPPDNTGELFF. CDR3 DNA: TGTGCCAGCAGCCCCCCCGATAACACCGGGGAGCTGTTTTTT. Complete variable domain (other parts from reference TRBV11-3 and TRBJ2-2): EAGVVQSPRYKIIEKKQPVAFWCNPISGHNTLYWYLQNLGQGPELLIRYENEEAVDDSQLPKDRFSAERLKGVDSTLKIQPAELGDSAVYLCASSPPDNTGELFFGEGSRLTVL.

The J gene is TRBJ2-3, the V gene TRBV7-3; TRBD2 matches at 9 bases. From germline, CDR1 is SGHTA and CDR2 FQGTGA. The CDR3 has 16 residues. J was trimmed by 3 bases and V by 6 bases; bases with no gene match: 10. CDR3 sequence: CASSSSAGGPTDTQYF. CDR3 nucleotides: TGTGCCAGCAGTTCAAGTGCGGGGGGGCCGACAGATACGCAGTATTTT.

The chain uses TRBV19 and TRBJ1-2, with TRBD1 matching over 7 bases. CDR3 length: 14 amino acids. Looked up from germline, CDR1 is LNHDA and CDR2 is SQIVND (reference sequence). V gave up 5 bases and J gave up 6 bases; unmatched junction bases: 9. CDR3 bases: TGTGCCAGTAGTCCCCCGACAGGGTTCCATGGCTACACCTTC. Amino acid sequence: CASSPPTGFHGYTF.

This sequence joins TRBV27 and TRBJ2-7; D assignment may be TRBD1 or TRBD2 (5 bases each). There are 11 residues in the CDR3. V was clipped by 6 bases and J by 9 bases, with 12 bases between them. CDR1 is MNHEY and CDR2 is SMNVEV in the germline V gene (reference sequence). CDR3 protein: CASRRGPRQYF. CDR3 nucleotides: TGTGCCAGCAGGAGGGGCCCACGGCAGTACTTC.